This is a list of T cell receptor beta chains from one sample in a study of molecular identifiers for immune sequencing clone quantification. TCRdb redid the calling of the PCR reads with MiXCR, one entry per CDR3 protein. This table holds roughly 300,000 distinct CDR3 sequences, 24% found once. Specimen: naive CD8+ T cells from blood, with Jurkat cell RNA spiked in. The receptor source for this set is a human donor in good health. Some libraries in this study had Jurkat cell RNA spiked in. CDR3s include the opening cysteine and the closing phenylalanine or tryptophan. D genes are given only for firm matches. Rows may omit the clone size; those that give it use once, few, many or a size class.

>-|TRBJ2-2|TRBV24-1|few
CATSDLWGATGELFF
TGTGCCACCAGTGATTTGTGGGGGGCCACCGGGGAGCTGTTTTTT
>-|TRBJ2-7|TRBV5-1|many
CASSPDPGDYEQYF
TGCGCCAGCAGCCCTGACCCCGGGGACTACGAGCAGTACTTC
>TRBD1|TRBJ2-4|TRBV6-5|-
CASSYLMSRGQKNIQYF
TGTGCCAGCAGTTACTTGATGTCCAGGGGGCAGAAAAACATTCAGTACTTC
>-|TRBJ1-1|TRBV10-3|-
CAISDSMNTEAFF
TGTGCCATCAGTGACAGCATGAACACTGAAGCTTTCTTT
>-|TRBJ2-3|TRBV6-2/TRBV6-3|many
CASSVAGLYDTQYF
TGTGCCAGCAGTGTTGCGGGATTATACGATACGCAGTATTTT
>-|TRBJ1-1|TRBV13|many
CASSHSGGGEAFF
TGTGCCAGCAGCCACTCGGGGGGAGGTGAAGCTTTCTTT
>-|TRBJ2-7|TRBV19|-
CASSIAGSAYERYF
TGTGCCAGTAGTATCGCAGGGTCGGCCTACGAGCGGTACTTC
>-|TRBJ2-7|TRBV6-2/TRBV6-3|many
CASSRVLGGEQYF
TGTGCCAGCAGTCGTGTACTGGGAGGCGAGCAGTACTTC
>TRBD1|TRBJ2-7|TRBV11-2|-
CASGIPGQGMEQYF
TGTGCCAGCGGCATTCCGGGACAGGGGATGGAACAGTACTTC
>TRBD1|TRBJ2-1|TRBV5-1|-
CASSVTGDNEQFF
TGCGCCAGCAGCGTTACAGGGGACAATGAGCAGTTCTTC
>-|TRBJ2-3|TRBV27|-
CASGPGRWSTDTQYF
TGTGCCAGTGGGCCGGGGCGGTGGAGCACAGATACGCAGTATTTT
>-|TRBJ2-7|TRBV4-1|-
CASNQSTSRSYEQYF
TGCGCCAGCAACCAATCAACCTCCCGATCCTACGAGCAGTACTTC
>-|TRBJ1-6|TRBV7-9|few
CASSSLTGPNSPLHF
TGTGCCAGCAGCTCACTAACAGGGCCCAATTCACCCCTCCACTTT
>TRBD1|TRBJ2-1|TRBV7-9|few
CASSPGGTDNEQFF
TGTGCCAGCAGCCCAGGTGGGACAGACAATGAGCAGTTCTTC
>-|TRBJ2-1|TRBV7-2|many
CASSSDGGSYNEQFF
TGTGCCAGCAGTTCGGACGGGGGCTCCTACAATGAGCAGTTCTTC
>-|TRBJ2-1|TRBV11-2|few
CASSLVQGGDEQFF
TGTGCCAGCAGCTTAGTGCAGGGGGGAGATGAGCAGTTCTTC
>TRBD2|TRBJ2-1|TRBV27|few
CASSYRDYPYNEQFF
TGTGCCAGCAGTTACCGGGACTACCCCTACAATGAGCAGTTCTTC
>TRBD1|TRBJ2-7|TRBV7-9|many
CASSAPGQIEQYF
TGTGCCAGCAGCGCACCGGGACAGATCGAGCAGTACTTC
>TRBD2|TRBJ2-5|TRBV30|many
CAWTWGGVAETQYF
TGTGCCTGGACCTGGGGGGGAGTAGCAGAGACCCAGTACTTC
>-|TRBJ2-7|TRBV30|many
CAWSVRHFYEQYF
TGTGCCTGGAGTGTACGACACTTCTACGAGCAGTACTTC
>TRBD1|TRBJ1-1|TRBV19|few
CASSGTGGFVNTEAFF
TGTGCCAGTAGTGGGACAGGCGGCTTCGTGAACACTGAAGCTTTCTTT
>-|TRBJ1-2|TRBV13|-
CASSLAPYTYGYTF
TGTGCCAGCAGCTTAGCGCCCTATACCTATGGCTACACCTTC